What follows are 12 T cell receptor beta chains derived from one specimen sequenced in a study of blood T cell repertoires in COVID-19 (dated by TCRdb to 2018 to 2021). The library was obtained by the immunoSEQ multiplex PCR assay. What TCRdb holds here is the immuneACCESS table cut down to in-frame rearrangements. Part of the clones is not present; checked against another copy, under half of the missing clones reflect an unresolved V gene, and the others are unexplained. The table for this sample lists 140,000 to 150,000 clones; 70% to 90% of them were counted only once. The ten most abundant clones make up 8% of the sample. Source material: peripheral blood. The receptors here all came from a woman aged 55-69 years with COVID-19, enrolled during active disease.

This chain uses TRBV5-1 with TRBJ2-3; 9 positions agree with TRBD2. There are 15 residues in the CDR3. Germline lookup yields CDR1 SGHRS and CDR2 YFSETQ. The ends lost 2 bases at V and 7 bases at J; junction bases unmatched: 8. The CDR3 nucleotides read TGCGCCAGCAGCTTAGCGGGACTAGCCTCAAATACGCAGTATTTT. Translated, it gives CASSLAGLASNTQYF.

The CDR3 nucleotides read TGTGCCAGCACTCCCGACAGGGGGCGAGGAAGTGCTTTCTTT. This encodes CASTPDRGRGSAFF. V is TRBV6-5 and J is TRBJ1-1; 10 bases line up with TRBD1. From germline, CDR1 is MNHEY and CDR2 SVGAGI. Trimming cost V 7 bases and J 11 bases; bases outside gene matches: 13. There are 14 residues in the CDR3.

This chain joins TRBV6-6 and TRBJ2-7; TRBD1 matches at 7 bases. Germline V gives CDR1 MNHNY, CDR2 SVGAGI (reference sequence). V shed 6 bases, J shed 0 bases, and the junction held 8 bases outside the gene matches. This CDR3 region has 15 residues. CDR3 DNA: TGTGCCAGCAGCATTAGGACAGGCAACTCCTACGAGCAGTACTTC. This encodes CASSIRTGNSYEQYF.

The genes are TRBV6-4 and TRBJ1-1; 11 nucleotides line up with TRBD1. This CDR3 has 12 amino acids. With V trimmed by 4 bases and J by 8 bases, 0 bases remained unmatched. CDR1 and CDR2 from the germline V gene are MRHNA and SNTAGT. The CDR3 nucleotides read TGTGCCAGCAGTGGGACAGGGGGCGAAGCTTTCTTT. Translation: CASSGTGGEAFF.

This clone was detected only a few times. This sequence joins TRBV6-5 and TRBJ1-2; possible D gene TRBD1, 6 bases. Germline-derived CDR1 and CDR2 are MNHEY and SVGAGI. CDR3 length: 14 amino acids. Trimming took 5 bases from V and 1 from J, leaving 11 bases between them. The CDR3 bases are TGTGCCAGCAGTCCGTACAGGGTTAACTATGGCTACACCTTC. The encoded protein is CASSPYRVNYGYTF.

The chain couples TRBV3-1 (or the pseudogene TRBV3-2) to TRBJ1-1; TRBD1 matches 9 bases. Per the germline V gene, CDR1 is LGHDT and CDR2 is YNNKEL (reference sequence). The length of the CDR3 is 14 residues. The V and J ends lost 5 bases and 4 bases, in that order; junction bases with no gene match: 5. The CDR3 DNA follows: TGTGCCAGCAGCTCCCGGGACAGGGTCACTGAAGCTTTCTTT. This translates into CASSSRDRVTEAFF.

The chain carries TRBV5-1 and TRBJ1-6, with 9 nucleotides matching TRBD1. The length of the CDR3 is 17 residues. Germline CDR1 and CDR2: SGHRS and YFSETQ. The V gene end was trimmed by 0 bases and the J gene end by 0 bases; junction bases not matched to a gene: 1. The CDR3 sequence: CASSLETGGSYNSPLHF. As DNA, the CDR3 is TGCGCCAGCAGCTTGGAGACAGGGGGCTCCTATAATTCACCCCTCCACTTT. Filled out from reference TRBV5-1 and TRBJ1-6, the complete variable domain reads KAGVTQTPRYLIKTRGQQVTLSCSPISGHRSVSWYQQTPGQGLQFLFEYFSETQRNKGNFPGRFSGRQFSNSRSEMNVSTLELGDSALYLCASSLETGGSYNSPLHFGNGTRLTVT.

This chain links TRBV27 with TRBJ2-5; TRBD2 aligns across 8 bases. The J segment lost 2 bases and the V segment lost 2 bases, leaving 4 bases of the junction unmatched. The CDR3 is 15 residues long. Looked up from germline, CDR1 is MNHEY and CDR2 is SMNVEV (reference sequence). The CDR3 DNA is TGTGCCAGCAGTTTAGACGGGGGGGTGCAAGAGACCCAGTACTTC. As protein: CASSLDGGVQETQYF.

This clone was recorded once. The chain combines TRBV12-3 or TRBV12-4 with TRBJ1-2, with 9 nucleotides matching TRBD1. This CDR3 region has 13 residues. With 1 base clipped from V and 14 bases from J, the junction kept 8 bases outside the gene matches. In nucleotides, the CDR3 is TGTGCCAGCAGTTTAGAAAGTGAGGACAGGGGTACCTTC. This translates into CASSLESEDRGTF.

The V call is TRBV9, the J call TRBJ1-6; a weak D match, TRBD1 (5 bases). Trimming cost V 0 bases and J 4 bases, with 8 bases left between them. CDR1 is SGDLS, CDR2 YYNGEE, per germline. This CDR3 comprises 15 residues. CDR3 protein: CASSVGQSYNSPLHF. The DNA for the CDR3 is TGTGCCAGCAGCGTAGGACAGTCTTATAATTCACCCCTCCACTTT.

CDR3 sequence: CASSISNSRYHTDTQYF. As DNA, the CDR3 is TGTGCCAGTAGTATATCGAACAGCCGCTATCACACAGATACGCAGTATTTT. The chain has TRBV19 and TRBJ2-3; D unclear. Trimming pared 2 bases from V and 2 bases from J, leaving 17 bases between. CDR3 length: 17 amino acids. Germline lookup yields CDR1 LNHDA and CDR2 SQIVND (reference sequence).

The V call is TRBV28, the J call TRBJ1-2; 8 bases are a match to TRBD1. The junction had 3 bases not matched to a gene; V was cut back by 4 bases and J by 5 bases. This CDR3 region has 13 residues. Germline loops: CDR1 MDHEN, CDR2 SYDVKM. The chain's CDR3 is CASSSYRGYGYTF. CDR3 coding DNA: TGTGCCAGCAGTTCGTACAGGGGGTATGGCTACACCTTC.